A single count supports the clone carrying this TCR beta chain. What it binds is not known. The sample is drawn from a study of tumor-infiltrating lymphocytes in localized non-small cell lung cancer. Study at large: The cohort mixed smokers and never-smokers, several histologies, and some post-neoadjuvant-chemotherapy samples.

The method was immunoSEQ multiplex PCR; TCRdb's version includes in-frame clones alone and lacks a portion of them. The sample has 10,000 to 15,000 clones, approximately 80% seen once; the top ten hold approximately 16%. Points from the study as a whole: Technical variation could not be separated from intratumor heterogeneity here.

Sequences were obtained from uninvolved lung tissue not adjacent to the tumor. The receptor's source is a human donor with non-small cell lung cancer.

CDR3 residues: CASSRGQGGNNEQFF. In DNA form, the CDR3 reads TGTGCCAGCAGCCGAGGACAGGGGGGAAACAATGAGCAGTTCTTC. V and J are TRBV6-5 and TRBJ2-1, with 10 bases identical to TRBD1. J gave up 5 bases and V 6 bases, and 7 bases lay outside the gene matches. The CDR3 runs 15 residues. CDR1 and CDR2 from the germline V gene are MNHEY and SVGAGI.